Listed below are T cell receptor beta chains from one sample, sequenced in a study of T cell responses to AZD1222 COVID-19 vaccine. Sequencing was performed with immunoSEQ multiplex PCR; in TCRdb, only in-frame clones are kept and a portion is missing. This repertoire shows tens of thousands of clones, 65% to 80% found once; its top ten account for 6.6%. The sample was peripheral blood, taken on day 0 of AZD1222 vaccination. The receptors derive from an adult in good health. Both conserved end residues are part of each CDR3. D genes are given only for firm matches.

TRBJ2-5	15	TRBV7-2	TRBD2	TGTGCCAGCAGCCTACTAGCGATCCCCCAAGAGACCCAGTACTTC	CASSLLAIPQETQYF
TRBJ1-5	15	TRBV2	NA	TGTGCCACCTCCGCCAGTGGTAACAGCAATCAGCCCCAGCATTTT	CATSASGNSNQPQHF
TRBJ1-1	13	TRBV7-2	NA	TGTGCCAGCAGCTTAGGGAGGAACACTGAAGCTTTCTTT	CASSLGRNTEAFF
TRBJ2-3	15	TRBV5-1	NA	TGCGCCAGCAGCACTAACGACAGAAGGGCAGATACGCAGTATTTT	CASSTNDRRADTQYF
TRBJ2-5	10	TRBV29-1	NA	TGCAGCGTCTTAAGGGGGACCCAGTACTTC	CSVLRGTQYF
TRBJ2-5	16	TRBV11-2	TRBD2	TGTGCCAGCAGCTCCTTCACTAGCGGGGGGCGAGAGACCCAGTACTTC	CASSSFTSGGRETQYF
TRBJ1-6	13	TRBV2	TRBD1	TGTGCCAGCAGTCCCGGGACAGGGGCACCCCTCCACTTT	CASSPGTGAPLHF
TRBJ1-4	16	TRBV11-2	NA	TGTGCCAGCAGCTCACCAACCGGACAGCTTAATGAAAAACTGTTTTTT	CASSSPTGQLNEKLFF
TRBJ2-7	11	TRBV5-8	NA	TGTGCCAGCAGCTTGCCCATTGAGCAGTACTTC	CASSLPIEQYF
TRBJ2-3	14	TRBV13	NA	TGTGCCAGCAGCCTACAGGGTTTCGCAGATACGCAGTATTTT	CASSLQGFADTQYF
TRBJ1-1	13	TRBV12-3/TRBV12-4	NA	TGTGCCAGCAGCCAACAGATGAACACTGAAGCTTTCTTT	CASSQQMNTEAFF
TRBJ1-1	16	TRBV5-8	NA	TGTGCCAGCAGCTTGGATTTGTCGTGGTCGGGCACTGAAGCTTTCTTT	CASSLDLSWSGTEAFF
TRBJ2-6	15	TRBV2	NA	TGTGCCAGGACCTCAGGGGACTCTGGGGCCAACGTCCTGACTTTC	CARTSGDSGANVLTF
TRBJ1-1	11	TRBV6-5	NA	TGTGCCAGCAGGGGTGGAGTTGAAGCTTTCTTT	CASRGGVEAFF
TRBJ2-2	16	TRBV5-1	NA	TGCGCCAGCAGCACCTTGAATCGGGGGCATCCCGGGGAGCTGTTTTTT	CASSTLNRGHPGELFF
TRBJ1-1	14	TRBV10-1	NA	TGCGCCAGCAGTGAGTCGCGGCAGAGCACTGAAGCTTTCTTT	CASSESRQSTEAFF
TRBJ1-1	17	TRBV6-2/TRBV6-3	NA	TGTGCCAGCAGTTCACTTACCGGGACAAGTCAGAACACTGAAGCTTTCTTT	CASSSLTGTSQNTEAFF